The 20 T cell receptor beta chains reported below all come from one sample, sequenced in a study of patients and donors after allogeneic stem cell transplantation. One entry per CDR3 protein results from TCRdb running MiXCR on the RT-PCR reads. The data contain approximately 38,000 distinct CDR3 sequences, about 31% of them singletons. Material for sequencing was blood, either unsorted or a sorted T cell fraction (not recorded which). All receptors come from a human donor who was either an allogeneic HSCT recipient or a stem cell or donor lymphocyte infusion donor (not recorded which). It is not recorded whose cells these are; they may come from a transplant donor.

The chain employs TRBV10-3 and TRBJ2-2; TRBD1 matches at 8 bases. The junction had 4 bases not matched to a gene; V was cut back by 6 bases and J by 4 bases. This CDR3 has 14 residues. Looked up from germline, CDR1 is ENHRY and CDR2 is SYGVKD. Here the CDR3 reads CAISQGALTGELFF. The CDR3 DNA reads as TGTGCCATCAGCCAGGGGGCGCTCACCGGGGAGCTGTTTTTT.

This clonotype was observed at least ten times. The rearrangement uses TRBV7-9 and TRBJ1-5; D gene uncertain. Germline loops: CDR1 SEHNR, CDR2 FQNEAQ (reference sequence). V was cut by 2 bases and J by 4 bases, with 12 bases left in between. The CDR3 covers 15 residues. For the CDR3, the DNA is TGTGCCAGCAGCTTATACCGTGGGAGTAATCAGCCCCAGCATTTT. It yields the protein CASSLYRGSNQPQHF.

This chain connects TRBV21-1 to TRBJ1-5; TRBD1, the table's D call, was not compared with the DNA. TRBV21-1 is a pseudogene segment. The CDR3 has 15 amino acids. This CDR3 reads CASTNREHSNQPQHF. DNA for the CDR3: TGTGCCAGCACGAACCGGGAACATAGCAATCAGCCCCAGCATTTT.

V is TRBV28 and J is TRBJ2-3, with D tentatively TRBD2 (5 bases). Trimming pared 3 bases from V and 0 bases from J, leaving 10 bases between. Germline V gene sequence: CDR1 MDHEN, CDR2 SYDVKM. This CDR3 region has 15 residues. CDR3 bases: TGTGCCAGCAGTTTTCGGGGTTATAGCACAGATACGCAGTATTTT. Its protein product is CASSFRGYSTDTQYF. Supplemented by reference TRBV28 and TRBJ2-3, the full variable domain reads DVKVTQSSRYLVKRTGEKVFLECVQDMDHENMFWYRQDPGLGLRLIYFSYDVKMKEKGDIPEGYSVSREKKERFSLILESASTNQTSMYLCASSFRGYSTDTQYFGPGTRLTVL.

This clonotype was counted many times. The chain carries TRBV7-2 and TRBJ1-3; a possible D gene is TRBD1 (5 bases). CDR3 length equals 15 residues. V gave up 6 bases and J gave up 2 bases, with 14 bases separating them. Germline V CDR1 and CDR2: SGHTA, FQGNSA. The CDR3 sequence: CASRLDGGAGNTIYF. CDR3 coding DNA: TGTGCCAGCAGACTCGATGGGGGGGCTGGAAACACCATATATTTT.

V usage is TRBV12-3 or TRBV12-4 and J usage is TRBJ2-1; unclear D gene. The CDR3 extends over 11 amino acids. The V and J ends lost 6 bases and 6 bases respectively, with 6 bases between them. Written as DNA, the CDR3 is TGTGCCAGCAGACGTACCAATGAGCAGTTCTTC. Translation: CASRRTNEQFF.

The V call is TRBV5-1, the J call TRBJ1-4; the match to TRBD1 covers 8 bases. Trimming removed 2 bases from V and 7 bases from J; junction bases left unmatched: 10. Germline CDR1 and CDR2: SGHRS and YFSETQ. The CDR3 extends over 16 amino acids. The CDR3 coding sequence is TGCGCCAGCAGCTTACCGACAGGGGTGGACGGTGAAAAACTGTTTTTT. Protein product: CASSLPTGVDGEKLFF. Using reference TRBV5-1 and TRBJ1-4 for the parts outside the CDR3, the full variable domain is KAGVTQTPRYLIKTRGQQVTLSCSPISGHRSVSWYQQTPGQGLQFLFEYFSETQRNKGNFPGRFSGRQFSNSRSEMNVSTLELGDSALYLCASSLPTGVDGEKLFFGSGTQLSVL.

This clonotype was seen only a few times. This chain joins TRBV3-1 and TRBJ1-3, with no clear D. This CDR3 region has 16 residues. Trimming cost V 2 bases and J 0 bases, with 11 bases left between them. Germline CDR1 reads LGHDT; CDR2 reads YNNKEL (reference sequence). The CDR3 sequence: CASSQFEDLSGNTIYF. The CDR3 nucleotides read TGTGCCAGCAGCCAATTTGAAGACCTCTCTGGAAACACCATATATTTT.

Ten or more counts support this clonotype. The chain combines TRBV14 with TRBJ1-4, with D possibly TRBD1 on 5 matching bases. Germline CDR1 is SGHDN and CDR2 is FVKESK. This CDR3 region has 20 residues. Deletions cut 9 bases from V and 0 bases from J, with 29 bases between. The CDR3 DNA is TGTGCCAGGCCGGGACCATCGAACGAAGCCCAAAGATCAACTAATGAAAAACTGTTTTTT. It codes for CARPGPSNEAQRSTNEKLFF.

In this sample, this clonotype turned up many times. This chain connects TRBV24-1 to TRBJ2-5, with TRBD1 matching 9 bases. Germline trimming cut 3 bases from V and 7 bases from J; bases unmatched to any gene: 2. CDR1 KGHDR and CDR2 SFDVKD come from the germline V gene. This CDR3 region has 13 residues. As DNA, the CDR3 is TGTGCCACCAGTGATGCGACAGGGGGGACCCAGTACTTC. Protein: CATSDATGGTQYF.

This clonotype has a single count. The rearrangement links TRBV20-1 to TRBJ1-1; 7 bases are shared with TRBD1. J lost 0 bases, V lost 6 bases, and 16 bases had no gene match. Germline V gives CDR1 DFQATT, CDR2 SNEGSKA (reference sequence). CDR3 length equals 17 residues. The CDR3 protein is CSAAVAGIGGMNTEAFF. Written as DNA, the CDR3 is TGCAGTGCCGCCGTCGCCGGGATAGGGGGCATGAACACTGAAGCTTTCTTT.

The chain couples TRBV15 to TRBJ1-6; D gene unclear. The CDR3 has 16 residues. Trimming shortened V by 4 bases and J by 7 bases, and 17 bases separated the two germline ends. The germline gives CDR1 LNHNV, CDR2 YYDKDF (reference sequence). CDR3 sequence: CATSTTWAARNSPLHF. DNA of the CDR3: TGTGCCACCAGCACCACCTGGGCCGCCAGGAATTCACCCCTCCACTTT.

The table lists this clonotype with a few counts. V gene TRBV6-2 or TRBV6-3 combines with J gene TRBJ2-7, with TRBD2 matching over 12 bases. The CDR3 runs to 15 residues. Germline CDR1 and CDR2: MNHEY and SVGEGT. V shed 6 bases, J shed 2 bases, and the junction held 5 bases outside the gene matches. This CDR3 reads CASRPTSGGPYEQYF. DNA for the CDR3: TGTGCCAGCAGGCCGACTAGCGGGGGACCCTACGAGCAGTACTTC.

The chain uses TRBV12-3 or TRBV12-4 and TRBJ1-4; D unclear. There are 13 residues in the CDR3. Trimming pared 6 bases from V and 7 bases from J, leaving 12 bases between. The CDR3 reads CASSLGRVEKLFF. The CDR3 DNA follows: TGTGCCAGCAGCCTTGGAAGGGTTGAAAAACTGTTTTTT.

This clonotype has a single count. Relative to the germline gene, one junction end is altered; a read error may explain this. In DNA, the CDR3 is TGTGCTAGCAGCTATAGCAGGGTCTCTGGGGAGACCCAGTACTTC. Its protein product is CASSYSRVSGETQYF. V gene TRBV7-7 combines with J gene TRBJ2-5, with D perhaps TRBD1 (5 bases). The CDR3 length is 15 residues. The germline V gene encodes CDR1 SSHAT and CDR2 FNYEAQ (reference sequence).

This clonotype turned up a few times. This chain uses TRBV28 with TRBJ2-5; 9 bases are a match to TRBD1. The CDR3 loop spans 14 amino acids. The germline CDR1 and CDR2 sequences are MDHEN and SYDVKM. V shed 6 bases, J shed 0 bases, and the junction held 2 bases outside the gene matches. The CDR3 DNA reads as TGTGCCAGCAGCCGGGACAGGGACCAAGAGACCCAGTACTTC. This codes for CASSRDRDQETQYF.

This chain connects TRBV19 to TRBJ2-7, with 8 nucleotides matching TRBD1. V gave up 5 bases and J gave up 3 bases; unmatched junction bases: 6. The CDR3 covers 14 residues. Germline V lookup: CDR1 LNHDA, CDR2 SQIVND (reference sequence). This CDR3 reads CASSRTGSYYEQYF. The CDR3 DNA sequence: TGTGCCAGTAGTCGGACAGGGTCCTACTACGAGCAGTACTTC.

This clonotype has a count of ten or more. The V gene is TRBV6-5, the J gene TRBJ1-1, with D maybe TRBD1 (6 bases). Germline V gene data show CDR1 as MNHEY and CDR2 as SVGAGI. V lost 5 bases, J lost 4 bases, and 14 bases lay in between. The length of the CDR3 is 14 residues. The CDR3 is CASSTRGVSTEAFF. In nucleotides, the CDR3 is TGTGCCAGCAGTACAAGGGGGGTGAGCACTGAAGCTTTCTTT.

This chain connects TRBV12-3 or TRBV12-4 to TRBJ2-3, with 14 bases fitting TRBD2. The trim removed 6 bases at V and 4 bases at J, leaving 9 bases unmatched. CDR3 length: 17 residues. As DNA, the CDR3 is TGTGCCAGCAGACTCCCGGGGGGACTAGCGGGGGCAGATACGCAGTATTTT. It is translated as CASRLPGGLAGADTQYF.

This clonotype was picked up a small number of times. This chain links TRBV7-2 with TRBJ2-3; D perhaps matches TRBD2 (6 bases). Trimming took 8 bases from V and 5 from J, leaving 20 bases between them. This CDR3 is 15 amino acids long. Looked up from germline, CDR1 is SGHTA and CDR2 is FQGNSA. CDR3 in amino acids: CASGGASVYGDTQYF. In DNA form, the CDR3 reads TGTGCCAGCGGAGGGGCTAGCGTATATGGAGATACGCAGTATTTT.